These T cell receptor beta chains were read from a single sample in a study of T cells in Graves' hyperthyroidism and ophthalmopathy. TCRdb called the multiplex PCR reads again in MiXCR, with one record for every CDR3 protein. The data show fewer than 600,000 distinct CDR3 sequences, around 14% seen once. Sequencing was done on a sample of blood. These receptors were taken from a woman aged 18 to 35 with Graves' hyperthyroidism. CDR3s include the opening cysteine and the closing phenylalanine or tryptophan. The D gene is left open where the match is weak. Size values are once, few and many counts, or a class for expanded clones, and some rows have none.

clone_size: .
v_call: TRBV28
d_call: TRBD2
j_call: TRBJ2-7
cdr3_nt: TGTGCCAGCAGTCCCCGATTTCGGGGAGGGTTCTACGAGCAGTACTTC
cdr3_aa: CASSPRFRGGFYEQYF

clone_size: .
v_call: TRBV13
d_call: .
j_call: TRBJ1-2
cdr3_nt: TGTGCCAGCATCGGACAGAGCCTTCCCTATGGCTACACCTTC
cdr3_aa: CASIGQSLPYGYTF

clone_size: .
v_call: TRBV6-2/TRBV6-3
d_call: .
j_call: TRBJ1-1
cdr3_nt: TGTGCCAGCAATCGTCCCCATATGAACACTGAAGCTTTCTTT
cdr3_aa: CASNRPHMNTEAFF

clone_size: many
v_call: TRBV28
d_call: .
j_call: TRBJ1-5
cdr3_nt: TGTGCCAGCAGTTTACAAGGGCTCGGCCCAGGTCCCCAGCATTTT
cdr3_aa: CASSLQGLGPGPQHF

clone_size: .
v_call: TRBV11-3
d_call: TRBD2
j_call: TRBJ2-1
cdr3_nt: TGTGCCAGCAGCCCGAGAAGGGCGGGAGGGTCCTACAATGAGCAGTTCTTC
cdr3_aa: CASSPRRAGGSYNEQFF

clone_size: many
v_call: TRBV12-3/TRBV12-4
d_call: .
j_call: TRBJ1-1
cdr3_nt: TGTGCCAGCACCATAACTGGGGGGGGACTTACTGAAGCTTTCTTT
cdr3_aa: CASTITGGGLTEAFF

clone_size: many
v_call: TRBV11-2
d_call: .
j_call: TRBJ1-4
cdr3_nt: TGTGCCAGCAGCTTAAGGCGAGGGAATAATGAAAAACTGTTTTTT
cdr3_aa: CASSLRRGNNEKLFF

clone_size: many
v_call: TRBV3-1
d_call: .
j_call: TRBJ1-2
cdr3_nt: TGTGCCAGCAGCCCGCCGTGGCGCTATGGCTACACCTTC
cdr3_aa: CASSPPWRYGYTF

clone_size: many
v_call: TRBV2
d_call: TRBD1
j_call: TRBJ2-3
cdr3_nt: TGTGCCAGCAGTGACACGGACAGGGACACAGATACGCAGTATTTT
cdr3_aa: CASSDTDRDTDTQYF

clone_size: .
v_call: TRBV24-1
d_call: .
j_call: TRBJ1-1
cdr3_nt: TGTGCCACCAGTGATCCCCGGACAGAGAACACTGAAGCTTTCTTT
cdr3_aa: CATSDPRTENTEAFF

clone_size: many
v_call: TRBV19
d_call: TRBD1
j_call: TRBJ1-1
cdr3_nt: TGTGCCACCCGAGGGGACAGGGGGTCCACTGAAGCTTTCTTT
cdr3_aa: CATRGDRGSTEAFF

clone_size: many
v_call: TRBV2
d_call: TRBD2
j_call: TRBJ2-3
cdr3_nt: TGTGCCAGCAGTGCTAGCGGGAGGGCAAAAGATACGCAGTATTTT
cdr3_aa: CASSASGRAKDTQYF

clone_size: many
v_call: TRBV9
d_call: .
j_call: TRBJ1-3
cdr3_nt: TGTGCCAGCAGCGCAGGAAGCTCTGGAAACACCATATATTTT
cdr3_aa: CASSAGSSGNTIYF

clone_size: .
v_call: TRBV7-9
d_call: TRBD2
j_call: TRBJ2-2
cdr3_nt: TGTGCCAGCAGCCCTATCTTACTAGCGGGAGCGCGAACCGGGGGGCTGTTTTTT
cdr3_aa: CASSPILLAGARTGGLFF

clone_size: many
v_call: TRBV20-1
d_call: .
j_call: TRBJ2-3
cdr3_nt: TGCAGTGCTAGAGGTGCAGGGGAATACGGGACAGATACGCAGTATTTT
cdr3_aa: CSARGAGEYGTDTQYF

clone_size: many
v_call: TRBV12-3/TRBV12-4
d_call: .
j_call: TRBJ1-1
cdr3_nt: TGTGCCAGCAGTTCCGAAATGAACGGGGACACTGAAGCTTTCTTT
cdr3_aa: CASSSEMNGDTEAFF

clone_size: many
v_call: TRBV30
d_call: TRBD2
j_call: TRBJ2-2
cdr3_nt: TGTGCCTCGGAATTAGCGGGAGTAAATACCGGGGAGCTGTTTTTT
cdr3_aa: CASELAGVNTGELFF

clone_size: .
v_call: TRBV19
d_call: .
j_call: TRBJ1-5
cdr3_nt: TGTGCCACTGGACTAGCGGCGATTCAGCCCCAGCATTTT
cdr3_aa: CATGLAAIQPQHF

clone_size: .
v_call: TRBV29-1
d_call: .
j_call: TRBJ2-7
cdr3_nt: TGCAGCGCCCTAAGCGTGGCTTCGCTCTCCTACGAGCAGTACTTC
cdr3_aa: CSALSVASLSYEQYF

clone_size: many
v_call: TRBV6-1
d_call: TRBD2
j_call: TRBJ2-1
cdr3_nt: TGTGCCAGCACCACCCTAGCGGGAGACCCCAATGAGCAGTTCTTC
cdr3_aa: CASTTLAGDPNEQFF

clone_size: .
v_call: TRBV6-8
d_call: TRBD1
j_call: TRBJ1-2
cdr3_nt: TGTGCCAGCAGCTACGGACAGGGGCGAGACTACACCTTC
cdr3_aa: CASSYGQGRDYTF

clone_size: many
v_call: TRBV2
d_call: .
j_call: TRBJ1-4
cdr3_nt: TGTGCCAGCATCCGGGCGGAAAAACTGTTTTTT
cdr3_aa: CASIRAEKLFF